Below, 3 T cell receptor beta chains from the same sample are listed, as sequenced in a study of blood T cell repertoires in COVID-19. Sequenced by immunoSEQ multiplex PCR; TCRdb stores in-frame clones only, minus some. This sample has some 210,000 clones; approximately 82% occur once, and the top ten carry 2.5% to 3.5%. The source material was peripheral blood. Receptors were obtained from a man in his forties or fifties with active or convalescent COVID-19.

The V gene is TRBV6-4, the J gene TRBJ2-6; D is unclear. V was cut by 6 bases and J by 1 base, with 4 bases left in between. The CDR3 is 13 residues long. Germline CDR1 reads MRHNA; CDR2 reads SNTAGT. The CDR3 region has the DNA TGTGCCAGCAGACATTCTGGGGCCAACGTCCTGACTTTC. It yields the protein CASRHSGANVLTF.

This rearrangement joins TRBV10-3 to TRBJ2-7; 9 bases agree with TRBD2. The CDR3 totals 15 residues. Unmatched junction bases numbered 3, after V lost 3 bases and J lost 0 bases. Looked up from germline, CDR1 is ENHRY and CDR2 is SYGVKD. DNA of the CDR3: TGTGCCATCAGTGATTTAGCGGGGGCCTCCTACGAGCAGTACTTC. This translates into CAISDLAGASYEQYF.

The sample holds a few counts of this clone. V gene TRBV3-1 (or the pseudogene TRBV3-2) combines with J gene TRBJ2-5, with 10 bases matching TRBD2. V lost 4 bases and J lost 4; bases outside the gene matches: 12. The CDR3 extends over 17 amino acids. Germline CDR1 LGHDT, CDR2 YNNKEL (reference sequence). The CDR3 DNA reads as TGTGCCAGCAGCCGGGGCGGGCTAGCGGGAGTTCGAGAGACCCAGTACTTC. Amino acids: CASSRGGLAGVRETQYF.